This TCR beta chain appears in the sequencing data of a study of cytomegalovirus exposure and HLA in healthy donors. Overall study: In terms of ancestry, the Caucasian-associated cluster contained about four fifths of the approximately 420 genotyped donors. General study results and limits: The study assumed roughly uniform donor sequencing depth for presence/absence analyses. Diagnosis of cytomegalovirus status made by the classifier reportedly showed high specificity and sensitivity.

This CDR3 is built from 14 residues. CDR1 is LNHDA and CDR2 is SQIVND in the germline V gene (reference sequence). The V gene end was trimmed by 6 bases and the J gene end by 6 bases; junction bases not matched to a gene: 5. A multiplex PCR was run with 60 Vbeta primers and 13 Jbeta primers. Here immunoSEQ multiplex PCR was the method, and the copy in TCRdb shows in-frame clones only, minus some. This table holds approximately 71,000 clones. On this clone itself: The antigen remains undetermined.

Sequencing was carried out using PBMCs. The J gene is TRBJ2-1, the V gene TRBV19; TRBD2 agrees at 10 bases. This clonotype originated in a female donor in good health and CMV-seropositive. DNA of the CDR3: TGTGCCAGTAGAAAGCGGGAGGGCCGCAATGAGCAGTTCTTC. It specifies CASRKREGRNEQFF.